This T cell receptor (beta chain) was profiled in a study of blood T cell repertoires in COVID-19. On the study more broadly: Researchers got acute and convalescent COVID-19 samples from the United States, Italy and Spain.

Authors' methods: For nucleated cells, counts were estimated from reference gene primer amplification. TCRdb's table, derived via immunoSEQ multiplex PCR, lists solely in-frame clones and lacks some. V, J and clone size reflect that table, while D and trimming were determined from the DNA. The sample yields 100,000 to 150,000 clones, over 70% seen once. The CDR3 is made up of 14 amino acids. The germline gives CDR1 SGDLS, CDR2 YYNGEE. Trimming at V came to 3 bases and at J to 5 bases, leaving 2 bases not matched to a gene. This chain uses TRBV9 with TRBJ1-3, with 10 positions matching TRBD1. The sample comprised peripheral blood. The receptor was isolated from a woman aged 45-60 years with acute or convalescent COVID-19. In DNA, the CDR3 is TGTGCCAGCAGCGAGGGACAGGGGAGAAACACCATATATTTT. Its protein product is CASSEGQGRNTIYF.